One sample yielded the 20 T cell receptor beta chains listed below, sequenced in a study of T cell repertoires in cytomegalovirus infection (dated by TCRdb to between 2019 and 2020). Sequencing was carried out with an Illumina HiSeq 1500. Starting from the raw public reads, TCRdb applied fastp trimming at Q25, assembled clones with MiXCR and retained in-frame beta chains. Each CDR3 protein appears once, grouped with its most common genes and DNA. The sample yields hundreds of thousands of distinct CDR3 sequences; about 33% were counted once. In total, the top ten clones hold about 20% of the sample. No antigen has been assigned to these receptors. The meaning of the sample's treatment or condition label: in vitro stimulation with specific CMV peptide epitopes to enrich CMV-specific T cells. The specimen comprised cultured PBMCs, sampled from culture after CMV antigen stimulation. These receptors were obtained from a human donor in good health (CMV status not recorded). Some clones in this sample may be carry-over from other donors' samples.

The J gene is TRBJ2-3, the V gene TRBV20-1; D gene unclear. This CDR3 region has 15 residues. Trimming removed 3 bases at V and 0 bases at J, with 13 bases between. Looked up from germline, CDR1 is DFQATT and CDR2 is SNEGSKA (reference sequence). The CDR3 region is CSASQLSASTDTQYF. The CDR3, as DNA: TGCAGTGCTAGCCAACTTAGTGCTAGCACAGATACGCAGTATTTT.

This clonotype has ten or more counts. The chain joins TRBV7-8 to TRBJ2-3; 7 bases map to TRBD2. Germline V gives CDR1 SGHVS, CDR2 FQNEAQ. The length of the CDR3 is 14 residues. The ends lost 7 bases at V and 4 bases at J; junction bases unmatched: 8. As DNA, the CDR3 is TGTGCCAGCAACCTAATAGCGGGCGCAGATACGCAGTATTTT. As protein: CASNLIAGADTQYF.

There are many counts of this clonotype. The rearrangement uses TRBV7-2 and TRBJ2-7; unclear D gene. Trimming cost V 2 bases and J 3 bases, with 11 bases left between them. There are 14 residues in the CDR3. Germline CDR1 and CDR2: SGHTA and FQGNSA. The CDR3 protein is CASSLSGYDYEQYF. The CDR3 coding sequence is TGTGCCAGCAGCTTATCCGGGTACGACTACGAGCAGTACTTC.

V is TRBV7-6 and J is TRBJ2-5; TRBD1 might be the D (5 bases). Trimming stripped 2 bases from V and 3 bases from J, with 10 bases between. Per the germline V gene, CDR1 is SGHVS and CDR2 is FNYEAQ. The CDR3 runs to 14 residues. CDR3 residues: CASSLRGLKETQYF. As DNA, the CDR3 is TGTGCCAGCAGCTTAAGGGGATTGAAAGAGACCCAGTACTTC.

This clonotype occurred a few times. This CDR3 is CASSFGGPEAFF. The CDR3 DNA sequence: TGTGCCAGCAGTTTCGGGGGCCCTGAAGCTTTCTTT. The chain recombines TRBV12-3 or TRBV12-4 with TRBJ1-1; a weak D match, TRBD1 (6 bases). Trimming left V 3 bases short and J 6 bases short, with 8 bases between. The CDR3 length is 12 residues.

To note about this clonotype: The junction differs from germline at one of its ends, possibly a read error. The V call is TRBV6-2 or TRBV6-3, the J call TRBJ1-1; D is ambiguous. Germline V lookup: CDR1 MNHEY, CDR2 SVGEGT. This CDR3 comprises 13 residues. In nucleotides, the CDR3 is TGTGCCAACAGTCTGGAACAGAACACTGAAGCTTTCTTT. Residues: CANSLEQNTEAFF.

The rearrangement links TRBV12-3 or TRBV12-4 to TRBJ1-2; D perhaps matches TRBD1 (5 bases). There are 13 residues in the CDR3. The germline V and J ends were trimmed by 7 bases and 8 bases, with 17 bases remaining between them. The CDR3 nucleotides are TGTGCCAGCACCTCCTTTGGGGGAGGCGGCTACACCTTC. This encodes CASTSFGGGGYTF.

The V call is TRBV18, the J call TRBJ1-2; D may be TRBD1 (5 bases). The CDR3 consists of 15 residues. The germline V and J ends were trimmed by 3 bases and 3 bases, with 14 bases remaining between them. Germline lookup yields CDR1 KGHSH and CDR2 LQKENI. The DNA for the CDR3 is TGTGCCAGCTCACCCCGCCGGGACGGAGACTATGGCTACACCTTC. Its protein is CASSPRRDGDYGYTF.

The rearrangement links TRBV6-1 to TRBJ1-5, with 8 bases that match TRBD1. V dropped 9 bases and J dropped 0; count of bases not matched to a gene: 7. Germline CDR1 is MNHNS and CDR2 is SASEGT. This CDR3 is 15 amino acids long. The CDR3 DNA reads TGTGCCAGTGCTGACAGGGGAGATAGCAATCAGCCCCAGCATTTT. Protein product: CASADRGDSNQPQHF.

This sequence joins TRBV20-1 and TRBJ2-5, with D maybe TRBD1 (6 bases). Trimming took off 6 bases at V and 5 bases at J, with 16 bases between the two ends. The germline gives CDR1 DFQATT, CDR2 SNEGSKA (reference sequence). This CDR3 comprises 13 residues. DNA for the CDR3: TGCAGTGCCGTTAAACAGGGTGTGGAGACCCAGTACTTC. This sequence encodes CSAVKQGVETQYF.

The chain couples TRBV20-1 to TRBJ2-7, with D perhaps TRBD1 (5 bases). The V and J ends lost 3 bases and 5 bases respectively, with 14 bases between them. Germline values: CDR1 DFQATT, CDR2 SNEGSKA (reference sequence). The CDR3 is 13 residues long. The CDR3: CSASTGRVHEQYF. CDR3 DNA: TGCAGTGCTAGTACCGGCAGGGTCCACGAGCAGTACTTC.

This clonotype came up a few times. The chain carries TRBV24-1 and TRBJ1-2; no reliable D call. CDR1 is KGHDR and CDR2 is SFDVKD in the germline V gene. Trimming took 3 bases from V and 7 from J, leaving 14 bases between them. CDR3 length: 14 residues. The CDR3, as DNA: TGTGCCACCAGTGATGCGGGCATCACCTTTGGCTACACCTTC. It codes for CATSDAGITFGYTF.

This rearrangement joins TRBV15 to TRBJ2-5; the D gene could be TRBD1 or TRBD2 (6 bases each). V was cut by 6 bases and J by 0 bases, with 14 bases left in between. Germline lookup yields CDR1 LNHNV and CDR2 YYDKDF (reference sequence). The CDR3 length is 15 residues. Here the CDR3 reads CATRLGGGYQETQYF. In DNA form, the CDR3 reads TGTGCCACCAGGCTGGGGGGCGGTTACCAAGAGACCCAGTACTTC.

The chain carries TRBV6-6 and TRBJ2-7; D gene unclear. There are 14 residues in the CDR3. In germline, CDR1 is MNHNY, CDR2 SVGAGI (reference sequence). V lost 8 bases and J 3 bases, leaving 17 bases between the germline ends. The CDR3, as DNA: TGTGCCAGCCACCCAAGATATGGACGCTACGAGCAGTACTTC. Protein: CASHPRYGRYEQYF.

This clonotype was detected only a few times. The gene calls are TRBV6-5 and TRBJ2-2, with a weak D call TRBD1 (6 bases). This CDR3 contains 16 residues. Between the trimmed V and J ends, which lost 0 bases and 0 bases, there was a span of 8 bases. Per the germline V gene, CDR1 is MNHEY and CDR2 is SVGAGI. CDR3 in DNA: TGTGCCAGCAGTTACTCCAGGGGCGCGAACACCGGGGAGCTGTTTTTT. This translates into CASSYSRGANTGELFF.

The chain links TRBV2 to TRBJ1-5, with D perhaps TRBD1 (5 bases). The V end lost 7 bases, the J end lost 7 bases, and 14 bases lay between the germline ends. The germline V gene encodes CDR1 SNHLY and CDR2 FYNNEI. This CDR3 region has 13 residues. As DNA, the CDR3 is TGTGCCAGCACCGAGGGCAGGGACCAGCCCCAGCATTTT. Protein: CASTEGRDQPQHF.

Comment on this clonotype: The conserved phenylalanine or tryptophan normally closing the CDR3 is absent here, so this likely arose from a read error. The genes are TRBV7-1 and TRBJ1-1, with D unresolved. TRBV7-1 is recorded as an ORF, its role being uncertain. Trimming cost V 7 bases and J 0 bases, with 9 bases left between them. There are 13 residues in the CDR3. The CDR3 DNA reads TGTGCCAGCACAAACGAATTGAACACTGAAGCTTTCTCT. Encoded protein: CASTNELNTEAFS.

This clonotype was detected many times. The chain employs TRBV7-2 and TRBJ1-1; D not certain. The CDR3 loop spans 12 amino acids. CDR1 is SGHTA and CDR2 is FQGNSA in the germline V gene. V was trimmed by 3 bases and J by 5 bases, leaving 7 bases between them. The CDR3 nucleotides are TGTGCCAGCAGCTTCGCCGGGACTGAAGCTTTCTTT. Translation gives CASSFAGTEAFF.

The V call is TRBV6-6, the J call TRBJ1-1; the match to TRBD1 covers 8 bases. The ends lost 9 bases at V and 4 bases at J; junction bases unmatched: 10. CDR1 is MNHNY and CDR2 is SVGAGI in the germline V gene (reference sequence). This CDR3 spans 14 amino acids. The CDR3, as DNA: TGTGCCAGTACGTACACAGGGGGAGGCACTGAAGCTTTCTTT. It specifies CASTYTGGGTEAFF.

This chain joins TRBV12-3 or TRBV12-4 and TRBJ2-2; 8 nucleotides align to TRBD1. Trimming removed 8 bases from V and 4 bases from J; junction bases left unmatched: 6. The CDR3 loop spans 14 amino acids. CDR3 sequence: CASSGGAGTGELFF. The CDR3 coding sequence is TGTGCCAGCTCAGGGGGCGCGGGCACCGGGGAGCTGTTTTTT.